Below, 13 T cell receptor beta chains from the same sample are listed, as sequenced in a study of blood T cell repertoires in COVID-19. This table comes from immunoSEQ multiplex PCR, and its TCRdb copy is limited to in-frame clones, with some not included. The table has over 200,000 clones, around 84% seen once; the top ten hold roughly 6.2%. Source material: PBMCs or T cells enriched from blood (not recorded which). Receptor source: a woman aged 35 to 49 who had recovered from COVID-19.

The rearrangement joins TRBV19 to TRBJ1-5; TRBD1 matches at 10 bases. With 5 bases clipped from V and 0 bases from J, the junction kept 4 bases outside the gene matches. This CDR3 has 16 amino acids. Germline assignment: CDR1 LNHDA and CDR2 SQIVND (reference sequence). CDR3 nucleotides: TGTGCCAGTAGTGACAGGGGGCTCAATAGCAATCAGCCCCAGCATTTT. This gives the protein CASSDRGLNSNQPQHF.

The chain is built from TRBV3-1 (or the pseudogene TRBV3-2) and TRBJ1-6; D is possibly TRBD1 (6 bases). Germline-derived CDR1 and CDR2 are LGHDT and YNNKEL (reference sequence). Trimming stripped 5 bases from V and 8 bases from J, with 22 bases between. The CDR3 contains 17 residues. CDR3 in amino acids: CASSAPNRVSAHSPLHF. Written as DNA, the CDR3 is TGTGCCAGCAGCGCCCCAAACAGGGTTTCAGCCCATTCACCCCTCCACTTT.

The J gene is TRBJ2-7, the V gene TRBV5-1; 8 bases map to TRBD2. Germline V gene data show CDR1 as SGHRS and CDR2 as YFSETQ. Trimming cost V 0 bases and J 4 bases; bases outside gene matches: 12. This CDR3 comprises 17 residues. The CDR3, as DNA: TGCGCCAGCAGCTTGGCCCCAATGCGGGAGGCCAATTACGAGCAGTACTTC. Protein sequence: CASSLAPMREANYEQYF.

The DNA of the CDR3 is TGCGCCAGCAGCCAAGATCGAAGGGGGTTGAACACTGAAGCTTTCTTT. Translated, it gives CASSQDRRGLNTEAFF. V gene TRBV4-3 combines with J gene TRBJ1-1; D possibly corresponds to TRBD1 (6 bases). The V gene lost 0 bases and the J gene lost 0 bases, with 11 bases spanning the gap. CDR1 and CDR2 from the germline V gene are LGHNA and YSLEER. The CDR3 is 16 residues long.

The chain has TRBV4-1 and TRBJ1-6; 8 nucleotides agree with TRBD1. Losses at the gene ends were 4 bases for V and 10 bases for J; bases not matched to a gene: 12. CDR1 MGHRA and CDR2 YSYEKL come from the germline V gene. The CDR3 runs to 16 residues. The CDR3 loop reads CASSREGQGLGSPLHF. The DNA for the CDR3 is TGCGCCAGCAGCCGAGAAGGACAGGGACTTGGCTCACCCCTCCACTTT.

The V gene is TRBV29-1, the J gene TRBJ2-7; D might be TRBD1 (5 bases). V was cut by 6 bases and J by 6 bases, with 15 bases left in between. The CDR3 has 12 amino acids. Germline V gene sequence: CDR1 SQVTM, CDR2 ANQGSEA. The CDR3 nucleotides are TGCAGCGTCCACAGACAGCGATCCGAGCAGTACGTC. Protein sequence: CSVHRQRSEQYV.

This clone was seen only a few times. The rearrangement links TRBV6-1 to TRBJ1-2; D call uncertain. The CDR3 length is 11 residues. Trimming left V 2 bases short and J 7 bases short, with 5 bases between. Germline V gene data show CDR1 as MNHNS and CDR2 as SASEGT. The CDR3 region is CASSEYSGYTF. CDR3 sequence (DNA): TGTGCCAGCAGTGAATATTCTGGCTACACCTTC.

This sequence joins TRBV27 and TRBJ1-1, with 7 bases fitting TRBD1. Germline V gene lookup returns CDR1 MNHEY and CDR2 SMNVEV (reference sequence). The CDR3 has 18 residues. The ends lost 3 bases at V and 7 bases at J; junction bases unmatched: 20. CDR3 sequence reads: CASSFSGNRQGGKGEAFF. The CDR3 DNA follows: TGTGCCAGCAGTTTTTCGGGAAATAGACAGGGTGGGAAAGGTGAAGCTTTCTTT.

The chain recombines TRBV5-6 with TRBJ2-7; the match to TRBD1 covers 9 bases. Germline-derived CDR1 and CDR2 are SGHDT and YYEEEE. J was trimmed by 2 bases and V by 4 bases; bases with no gene match: 7. The CDR3 totals 15 residues. CDR3 amino acids: CASSAGQGSPYEQYF. The DNA for the CDR3 is TGTGCCAGCAGCGCGGGACAGGGATCTCCCTACGAGCAGTACTTC.

A few counts support this clone. The chain uses TRBV7-2 and TRBJ2-5, with D perhaps TRBD2 (6 bases). Deletions cut 4 bases from V and 3 bases from J, with 12 bases between. The CDR3 contains 14 residues. The V gene's germline CDR1 is SGHTA and CDR2 FQGNSA. CDR3 region: CASSSTRDKETQYF. In nucleotides, the CDR3 is TGTGCCAGCAGCTCGACTAGGGATAAAGAGACCCAGTACTTC. Complete variable domain (other parts from reference TRBV7-2 and TRBJ2-5): GAGVSQSPSNKVTEKGKDVELRCDPISGHTALYWYRQSLGQGLEFLIYFQGNSAPDKSGLPSDRFSAERTGGSVSTLTIQRTQQEDSAVYLCASSSTRDKETQYFGPGTRLLVL.

The rearrangement links TRBV5-1 to TRBJ2-5; 8 positions match TRBD1. V shed 1 base and J 5 bases; nucleotides not matched to a gene: 1. Germline V gives CDR1 SGHRS, CDR2 YFSETQ. This CDR3 is built from 13 residues. CDR3 sequence reads: CASSLTGGETQYF. CDR3 in DNA: TGCGCCAGCAGCTTGACAGGGGGTGAGACCCAGTACTTC. Full variable domain (missing parts from reference TRBV5-1 and TRBJ2-5): KAGVTQTPRYLIKTRGQQVTLSCSPISGHRSVSWYQQTPGQGLQFLFEYFSETQRNKGNFPGRFSGRQFSNSRSEMNVSTLELGDSALYLCASSLTGGETQYFGPGTRLLVL.

The count of this clone is one. This chain uses TRBV20-1 with TRBJ2-5, with 9 nucleotides matching TRBD1. From germline, CDR1 is DFQATT and CDR2 SNEGSKA (reference sequence). This CDR3 has 15 residues. J lost 6 bases, V lost 3 bases, and 11 bases had no gene match. CDR3 nucleotide sequence: TGCAGTGCTAGTCGGACTGGGACAGGGACCAAGACCCAGTACTTC. Its translation is CSASRTGTGTKTQYF.

The V gene is TRBV7-6, the J gene TRBJ2-7; TRBD1 matches 10 bases. V lost 1 base, J lost 3 bases, and 6 bases stayed unmatched. In germline, CDR1 is SGHVS, CDR2 FNYEAQ. This CDR3 has 16 amino acids. The CDR3 reads CASSLVVDRGYYEQYF. The DNA for the CDR3 is TGTGCCAGCAGCTTAGTAGTGGACAGGGGGTACTACGAGCAGTACTTC.